This is a list of T cell receptor beta chains from one sample in a study of post-analysis software for immune sequencing data. One entry per CDR3 protein, called by TCRdb with MiXCR from the PCR reads. The sample gives a few hundred thousand distinct CDR3 sequences, 34% of which show up once; approximately 6% is in the top ten. Sequencing used blood. The receptors were sampled from a girl aged 2-17 years with multiple sclerosis. CDR3s include the opening cysteine and the closing phenylalanine or tryptophan. D genes are given only for firm matches. Clone size is given for some rows only: seen once, a few or many times, or a class if the clone is expanded.

CASRGETATYEQYF	TGTGCCAGCAGGGGCGAGACAGCCACCTACGAGCAGTACTTC	-	TRBV2	TRBJ2-7	-
CATSDRTGGAYNEQFF	TGTGCCACCAGTGACAGGACAGGGGGAGCCTACAATGAGCAGTTCTTC	TRBD1	TRBV24-1	TRBJ2-1	few
CSAYKAGGLFGSQDTQYF	TGCAGTGCTTATAAAGCGGGGGGGCTTTTTGGGTCACAGGATACGCAGTATTTT	TRBD2	TRBV20-1	TRBJ2-3	once
CATRGTGGINEQFF	TGTGCCACCCGAGGGACAGGGGGCATCAATGAGCAGTTCTTC	TRBD1	TRBV7-9	TRBJ2-1	few
CSASPGNYGYTF	TGCAGTGCTAGCCCCGGGAACTATGGCTACACCTTC	-	TRBV20-1	TRBJ1-2	few
CASSSGREVAYEQYF	TGTGCCAGCAGCTCGGGTAGGGAGGTGGCCTACGAGCAGTACTTC	-	TRBV7-9	TRBJ2-7	-
CASSPSRDEKLFF	TGTGCCAGCTCACCATCGAGGGATGAAAAACTGTTTTTT	-	TRBV18	TRBJ1-4	few
CASSVTGGPYEQYF	TGTGCCAGCAGCGTGACAGGGGGCCCCTACGAGCAGTACTTC	TRBD1	TRBV7-9	TRBJ2-7	-
CASVTDRANYGYTF	TGCGCCAGCGTGACCGATCGGGCTAACTATGGCTACACCTTC	-	TRBV10-2	TRBJ1-2	few
CASSRSPLVNVNPGNEQFF	TGTGCCAGCAGCCGATCACCTCTAGTAAATGTTAATCCCGGCAATGAGCAGTTCTTC	-	TRBV7-6	TRBJ2-1	-
CSASPSGTVGDNQETQYF	TGCAGTGCTAGCCCTTCCGGGACAGTTGGGGATAACCAAGAGACCCAGTACTTC	TRBD1	TRBV20-1	TRBJ2-5	-
CSAPDSLSSYEQYF	TGCAGTGCTCCGGACAGTCTGAGCTCCTACGAGCAGTACTTC	-	TRBV20-1	TRBJ2-7	-
CASSPPRSGKDTEAFF	TGTGCCAGCAGCCCACCGCGGAGCGGTAAGGACACTGAAGCTTTCTTT	-	TRBV7-8	TRBJ1-1	-
CASSSTGFYEQFF	TGTGCCAGCAGCTCGACAGGGTTTTATGAGCAGTTCTTC	TRBD1	TRBV7-3	TRBJ2-1	-
CASRGQYTGELFF	TGTGCCAGCAGGGGGCAATACACCGGGGAGCTGTTTTTT	-	TRBV28	TRBJ2-2	few
CAISSGQGAGSGGANVLTF	TGTGCCATCAGTTCGGGACAGGGGGCCGGCAGCGGAGGGGCCAACGTCCTGACTTTC	TRBD1	TRBV10-3	TRBJ2-6	-
CASSLFGGEGNIQYF	TGCGCCAGCAGCTTGTTTGGCGGAGAGGGAAACATTCAGTACTTC	-	TRBV5-1	TRBJ2-4	many